The 20 T cell receptor beta chains given below trace back to one sample, sequenced in a study of T cells after yellow fever vaccination. TCRdb used MiXCR to reprocess the 5' RACE reads, holding one entry per CDR3 protein. The repertoire holds hundreds of thousands of distinct CDR3 sequences, with roughly 8.7% as singletons. This sample comprised PBMCs, obtained on the day of the first yellow fever vaccination. These receptor sequences come from a man younger than 35 who received the YFV17D yellow fever vaccine.

V is TRBV7-8 and J is TRBJ2-5; D not resolved. The CDR3 has 13 residues. V was pared by 0 bases and J by 5 bases, with 7 bases between. Looked up from germline, CDR1 is SGHVS and CDR2 is FQNEAQ. The CDR3 spells CASSLARLETQYF. The CDR3 DNA is TGTGCCAGCAGCTTAGCACGGTTGGAGACCCAGTACTTC.

This clonotype was counted ten times or more. This chain uses TRBV4-3 with TRBJ1-2; possibly TRBD1 for D (5 bases). From germline, CDR1 is LGHNA and CDR2 YSLEER. V lost 0 bases, J lost 2 bases, and 7 bases lay in between. The CDR3 runs to 14 residues. CDR3 protein: CASSQDWGNYGYTF. In DNA, the CDR3 is TGCGCCAGCAGCCAAGATTGGGGGAACTATGGCTACACCTTC.

The chain uses TRBV7-9 and TRBJ2-7; D gene unclear. The CDR3 consists of 14 residues. V gave up 5 bases and J gave up 2 bases, with 13 bases separating them. CDR1 and CDR2 (germline): SEHNR, FQNEAQ (reference sequence). The CDR3 is CASSPPLGAYEQYV. CDR3 DNA sequence: TGTGCCAGCAGCCCTCCCCTTGGGGCCTACGAGCAGTACGTC.

This clonotype was counted at least ten times. The chain employs TRBV27 and TRBJ2-3; the match to TRBD2 covers 8 bases. The V gene end was trimmed by 2 bases and the J gene end by 1 base; junction bases not matched to a gene: 2. This CDR3 spans 15 amino acids. Per germline, CDR1 MNHEY and CDR2 SMNVEV (reference sequence). CDR3 DNA: TGTGCCAGCAGTTTACTTAGCGGGGGCACAGATACGCAGTATTTT. Translated: CASSLLSGGTDTQYF.

At least ten counts were recorded for this clonotype. The genes are TRBV5-1 and TRBJ1-1; 7 bases match TRBD1. The V gene end was trimmed by 4 bases and the J gene end by 3 bases; junction bases not matched to a gene: 9. The CDR3 is 15 amino acids. CDR1 and CDR2 from the germline V gene are SGHRS and YFSETQ. CDR3 sequence (DNA): TGCGCCAGCAGCCTGGGGGGGACAGAAGACACTGAAGCTTTCTTT. Its translation: CASSLGGTEDTEAFF.

This clonotype was detected a few times. The V gene is TRBV6-1, the J gene TRBJ2-1, with 12 bases matching TRBD2. The trim removed 8 bases at V and 9 bases at J, leaving 11 bases unmatched. The CDR3 has 15 residues. Germline loops: CDR1 MNHNS, CDR2 SASEGT. The CDR3 protein is CASAPLAGGPVEQFF. In nucleotides, the CDR3 is TGTGCCAGCGCCCCTCTAGCGGGGGGGCCGGTTGAGCAGTTCTTC.

This clonotype was picked up many times. This chain links TRBV6-2 or TRBV6-3 with TRBJ2-5; 7 nucleotides match TRBD2. The CDR3 consists of 12 residues. Germline V gene sequence: CDR1 MNHEY, CDR2 SVGEGT. Unmatched junction bases numbered 2, after V lost 5 bases and J lost 5 bases. The CDR3 coding sequence is TGTGCCAGCAGTGCGGGGGACGAGACCCAGTACTTC. It specifies CASSAGDETQYF.

The V call is TRBV3-1, the J call TRBJ1-1; D uncertain. The CDR3 consists of 14 residues. The germline V gene encodes CDR1 LGHDT and CDR2 YNNKEL (reference sequence). Trimming shortened V by 7 bases and J by 3 bases, and 15 bases separated the two germline ends. CDR3 region: CASTSGPAYTEAFF. As DNA, the CDR3 is TGTGCCAGCACCTCCGGGCCTGCCTACACTGAAGCTTTCTTT.

This clonotype was seen many times. The chain joins TRBV12-3 or TRBV12-4 to TRBJ2-7, with 9 bases identical to TRBD1. The V segment lost 6 bases and the J segment 0 bases; nucleotides outside the gene matches: 9. This CDR3 is built from 16 residues. The CDR3 DNA is TGTGCCAGCAGCCTAACAGGGGGCATAAGCTCCTACGAGCAGTACGTC. It codes for CASSLTGGISSYEQYV.

DNA of the CDR3: TGTGCCAGCAGCCAGGGACAGTTCCAAGAGACCCAGTACTTC. Its translation is CASSQGQFQETQYF. The chain has TRBV5-4 and TRBJ2-5; 7 bases line up with TRBD1. This CDR3 is built from 14 residues. V shed 4 bases, J shed 1 base, and the junction held 4 bases outside the gene matches. Germline CDR1 is SGHNT and CDR2 is YYREEE (reference sequence).

The gene calls are TRBV6-5 and TRBJ1-6, with D possibly being TRBD1 (5 bases). The CDR3 is 17 residues long. Germline assignment: CDR1 MNHEY and CDR2 SVGAGI. Trimming removed 0 bases at V and 6 bases at J, with 15 bases between. The CDR3 region is CASSYSKWAGSNSPLHF. CDR3 DNA sequence: TGTGCCAGCAGTTACTCGAAGTGGGCAGGGAGTAATTCACCCCTCCACTTT.

The rearrangement links TRBV18 to TRBJ2-7, with D hard to call. Trimming cost V 3 bases and J 0 bases, with 15 bases left between them. This CDR3 spans 16 amino acids. Germline values: CDR1 KGHSH, CDR2 LQKENI. CDR3 DNA sequence: TGTGCCAGCTCACCGGTTGCGGCGCAAACCTCCTACGAGCAGTACTTC. Residues: CASSPVAAQTSYEQYF.

There are a few counts of this clonotype. The rearrangement links TRBV10-3 to TRBJ2-2, with D hard to call. V was cut by 7 bases and J by 2 bases, with 11 bases left in between. This CDR3 comprises 14 residues. Looked up from germline, CDR1 is ENHRY and CDR2 is SYGVKD. The CDR3 coding sequence is TGTGCCATCAAGGGCAGCAAAAACACCGGGGAGCTGTTTTTT. It codes for CAIKGSKNTGELFF.

For the CDR3, the DNA is TGTGCCATCACGGGACAGGGGAGTTCCTACGAGCAGTACGTC. This sequence encodes CAITGQGSSYEQYV. The V call is TRBV10-3, the J call TRBJ2-7, with 10 bases that match TRBD1. This CDR3 spans 14 amino acids. Germline V gene lookup returns CDR1 ENHRY and CDR2 SYGVKD. The J segment lost 1 base and the V segment lost 7 bases, leaving 4 bases of the junction unmatched.

V is TRBV5-4 and J is TRBJ2-5, with D unresolved. Per the germline V gene, CDR1 is SGHNT and CDR2 is YYREEE (reference sequence). The CDR3 has 14 residues. Trimming took 2 bases from V and 3 from J, leaving 11 bases between them. Here the CDR3 reads CASSLDLQEETQYF. The CDR3 DNA is TGTGCCAGCAGCTTAGATCTTCAGGAAGAGACCCAGTACTTC. The full variable domain, in which reference TRBV5-4 and TRBJ2-5 provide the parts outside the CDR3, is ETGVTQSPTHLIKTRGQQVTLRCSSQSGHNTVSWYQQALGQGPQFIFQYYREEENGRGNFPPRFSGLQFPNYSSELNVNALELDDSALYLCASSLDLQEETQYFGPGTRLLVL.

The V and J genes are TRBV28 and TRBJ1-4; D not resolved. Germline lookup yields CDR1 MDHEN and CDR2 SYDVKM. This CDR3 spans 15 amino acids. Deletions cut 5 bases from V and 0 bases from J, with 10 bases between. In DNA, the CDR3 is TGTGCCAGCAGTCCCTGGGCCGCAACTAATGAAAAACTGTTTTTT. Protein sequence: CASSPWAATNEKLFF.

The chain uses TRBV5-4 and TRBJ2-2, with 7 bases matching TRBD1. The CDR3 totals 16 residues. CDR1 is SGHNT and CDR2 is YYREEE in the germline V gene (reference sequence). The V gene end was trimmed by 8 bases and the J gene end by 0 bases; junction bases not matched to a gene: 10. The CDR3 spells CARRPTTGTNTGELFF. The CDR3 DNA reads TGTGCCAGGAGACCAACGACAGGGACGAACACCGGGGAGCTGTTTTTT.

This clonotype was observed a few times. V gene TRBV14 combines with J gene TRBJ1-2, with 11 bases aligning to TRBD1. V lost 1 base, J lost 3 bases, and 10 bases stayed unmatched. CDR1 is SGHDN, CDR2 FVKESK, per germline. There are 18 residues in the CDR3. CDR3 sequence reads: CASSQVKDRGRLDYGYTF. The CDR3 DNA reads TGTGCCAGCAGCCAAGTGAAGGACAGGGGGCGCCTGGACTATGGCTACACCTTC. Variable domain in full (rest from reference TRBV14 and TRBJ1-2): EAGVTQFPSHSVIEKGQTVTLRCDPISGHDNLYWYRRVMGKEIKFLLHFVKESKQDESGMPNNRFLAERTGGTYSTLKVQPAELEDSGVYFCASSQVKDRGRLDYGYTFGSGTRLTVV.

The chain is built from TRBV12-3 or TRBV12-4 and TRBJ2-1, with TRBD2 matching over 10 bases. V lost 6 bases to trimming and J lost 3 bases; unmatched junction nucleotides: 2. This CDR3 is 14 amino acids long. The CDR3 reads CASSQRGGYNEQFF. The CDR3 DNA reads as TGTGCCAGCAGCCAGCGGGGGGGCTACAATGAGCAGTTCTTC.

This clonotype was counted a few times. The rearrangement joins TRBV7-9 to TRBJ1-4; TRBD1 agrees at 9 bases. CDR1 and CDR2 from the germline V gene are SEHNR and FQNEAQ (reference sequence). The CDR3 sequence is 18 residues long. V lost 1 base, J lost 5 bases, and 11 bases stayed unmatched. The DNA for the CDR3 is TGTGCCAGCAGCTTAGACTGGAGGCCGGGACAGGGAAATGAAAAACTGTTTTTT. Amino acids: CASSLDWRPGQGNEKLFF.